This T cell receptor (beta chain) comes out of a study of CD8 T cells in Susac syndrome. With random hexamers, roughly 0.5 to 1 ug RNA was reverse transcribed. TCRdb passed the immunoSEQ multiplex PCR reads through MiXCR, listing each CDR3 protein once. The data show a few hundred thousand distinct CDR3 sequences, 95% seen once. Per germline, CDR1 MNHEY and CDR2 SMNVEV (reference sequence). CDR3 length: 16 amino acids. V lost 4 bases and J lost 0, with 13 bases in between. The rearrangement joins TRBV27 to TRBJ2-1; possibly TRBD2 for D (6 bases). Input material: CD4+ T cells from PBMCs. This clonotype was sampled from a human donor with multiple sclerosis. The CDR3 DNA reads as TGTGCCAGCAGTTGGGGACTCCCAGGCTCCTACAATGAGCAGTTCTTC. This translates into CASSWGLPGSYNEQFF.